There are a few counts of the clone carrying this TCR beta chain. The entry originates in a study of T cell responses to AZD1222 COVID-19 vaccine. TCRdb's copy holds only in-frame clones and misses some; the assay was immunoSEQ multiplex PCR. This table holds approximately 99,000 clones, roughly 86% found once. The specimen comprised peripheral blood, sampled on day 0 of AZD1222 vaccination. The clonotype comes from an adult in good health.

The CDR3 DNA follows: TGTGCCAGCAGTTTAGACAGAGGTTCACCCCTCCACTTT. Amino acids: CASSLDRGSPLHF. The chain is built from TRBV12-3 or TRBV12-4 and TRBJ1-6; D is uncertain. Trimming took off 1 base at V and 9 bases at J, with 7 bases between the two ends. The CDR3 has 13 amino acids.